A selection of T cell receptor beta chains follows, all from one sample in a study of T-cell reconstitution after alpha-beta-depleted transplantation in children. MiXCR, run by TCRdb on the PCR reads, gives a single entry per CDR3 protein. The table has under 850,000 distinct CDR3 sequences, around 13% seen once. The source material was PBMCs, sampled before TCRalphabeta/CD19-depleted stem cell transplant. These receptors were collected from a girl aged 2 to 9 with congenital amegakaryocytic thrombocytopenia, due to receive a stem cell transplant. Both conserved end residues are part of each CDR3. Fields, in order: J gene, clone size, V gene, D gene, CDR3 protein, CDR3 DNA. A D gene is named only where the DNA matches it firmly. Size is stated for part of the rows, as once, few or many counts, or as a class when the clone is expanded.

j_gene: TRBJ2-7
abundance: .
v_gene: TRBV2
d_gene: .
CDR3aa: CASSEGPPVYEQYF
CDR3nt: TGTGCCAGCAGTGAAGGACCCCCCGTCTACGAGCAGTACTTC

j_gene: TRBJ2-7
abundance: .
v_gene: TRBV7-2
d_gene: TRBD2
CDR3aa: CASSKGLGYEQYF
CDR3nt: TGTGCCAGCAGCAAGGGACTAGGCTACGAGCAGTACTTC

j_gene: TRBJ1-5
abundance: .
v_gene: TRBV7-9
d_gene: .
CDR3aa: CASSLGTGSGLGQPQHF
CDR3nt: TGTGCCAGCAGCTTAGGGACGGGGTCTGGCTTAGGTCAGCCCCAGCATTTT

j_gene: TRBJ2-7
abundance: many
v_gene: TRBV28
d_gene: TRBD2
CDR3aa: CASRSGRAEQYF
CDR3nt: TGTGCCAGCAGGAGCGGGAGGGCTGAGCAGTACTTC

j_gene: TRBJ2-1
abundance: many
v_gene: TRBV10-3
d_gene: .
CDR3aa: CAIRGVWDEQFF
CDR3nt: TGTGCCATCAGGGGGGTGTGGGATGAGCAGTTCTTC

j_gene: TRBJ2-2
abundance: many
v_gene: TRBV7-2
d_gene: TRBD1
CDR3aa: CASSYLGQGGGELFF
CDR3nt: TGTGCCAGCAGCTATCTGGGACAGGGAGGCGGGGAGCTGTTTTTT

j_gene: TRBJ2-1
abundance: .
v_gene: TRBV20-1
d_gene: .
CDR3aa: CSGLGTGGYYEQFF
CDR3nt: TGCAGTGGCTTAGGGACTGGCGGCTACTACGAGCAGTTCTTC

j_gene: TRBJ2-7
abundance: many
v_gene: TRBV5-1
d_gene: .
CDR3aa: CASTLDPSSEQYF
CDR3nt: TGCGCCAGCACCTTAGACCCGTCCTCCGAGCAGTACTTC

j_gene: TRBJ2-7
abundance: few
v_gene: TRBV5-1
d_gene: .
CDR3aa: CASSRQPDYEQYF
CDR3nt: TGCGCCAGCAGCAGACAGCCTGACTACGAGCAGTACTTC

j_gene: TRBJ2-1
abundance: many
v_gene: TRBV5-1
d_gene: .
CDR3aa: CASSLEAYNNEQFF
CDR3nt: TGCGCCAGCAGCTTGGAGGCCTACAACAATGAGCAGTTCTTC

j_gene: TRBJ2-2
abundance: few
v_gene: TRBV29-1
d_gene: TRBD2
CDR3aa: CSVGTSGRINTGELFF
CDR3nt: TGCAGCGTTGGGACTAGCGGGAGGATAAACACCGGGGAGCTGTTTTTT

j_gene: TRBJ1-2
abundance: .
v_gene: TRBV5-1
d_gene: .
CDR3aa: CASSPDPQNYGYTF
CDR3nt: TGCGCCAGCTCTCCGGATCCTCAAAACTATGGCTACACCTTC

j_gene: TRBJ2-3
abundance: many
v_gene: TRBV28
d_gene: .
CDR3aa: CASSPIAAPSTDTQYF
CDR3nt: TGTGCCAGCAGTCCAATAGCAGCCCCTAGCACAGATACGCAGTATTTT

j_gene: TRBJ2-5
abundance: many
v_gene: TRBV7-9
d_gene: .
CDR3aa: CASSSNKREETQYF
CDR3nt: TGTGCCAGCAGCTCCAATAAGAGGGAAGAGACCCAGTACTTC

j_gene: TRBJ2-1
abundance: few
v_gene: TRBV4-1
d_gene: TRBD2
CDR3aa: CASSQRIVRAGGQLQFF
CDR3nt: TGCGCCAGCAGCCAAAGGATAGTGCGAGCGGGAGGCCAACTTCAGTTCTTC

j_gene: TRBJ2-1
abundance: many
v_gene: TRBV5-1
d_gene: TRBD2
CDR3aa: CASSIIAGVTYNEQFF
CDR3nt: TGCGCCAGCAGTATAATAGCGGGAGTAACCTACAATGAGCAGTTCTTC

j_gene: TRBJ2-7
abundance: .
v_gene: TRBV7-9
d_gene: .
CDR3aa: CASSPSLVGLHYEQYF
CDR3nt: TGTGCCAGCAGCCCCAGTCTGGTGGGACTCCACTACGAGCAGTACTTC

j_gene: TRBJ2-3
abundance: many
v_gene: TRBV12-3/TRBV12-4
d_gene: TRBD1
CDR3aa: CASSPGTVSTDTQYF
CDR3nt: TGTGCCAGCAGTCCGGGGACAGTTAGCACAGATACGCAGTATTTT

j_gene: TRBJ2-7
abundance: few
v_gene: TRBV20-1
d_gene: .
CDR3aa: CSASSWRPYEQYF
CDR3nt: TGCAGTGCTAGTTCTTGGCGGCCCTACGAGCAGTACTTC

j_gene: TRBJ2-1
abundance: many
v_gene: TRBV11-2
d_gene: TRBD2
CDR3aa: CASSPGLAGLNEQFF
CDR3nt: TGTGCCAGCAGCCCTGGACTAGCGGGACTCAATGAGCAGTTCTTC

j_gene: TRBJ2-1
abundance: many
v_gene: TRBV6-1
d_gene: .
CDR3aa: CASSPGAEQFF
CDR3nt: TGTGCCAGCAGCCCCGGGGCTGAGCAGTTCTTC

j_gene: TRBJ2-1
abundance: many
v_gene: TRBV15
d_gene: .
CDR3aa: CATSSSGPSSYNEQFF
CDR3nt: TGTGCCACCAGCAGTTCTGGGCCTAGCTCCTACAATGAGCAGTTCTTC

j_gene: TRBJ2-7
abundance: .
v_gene: TRBV5-1
d_gene: TRBD1
CDR3aa: CASSLPPLGQEAYEQYF
CDR3nt: TGCGCCAGCAGCTTGCCCCCCCTGGGACAGGAGGCCTACGAGCAGTACTTC

j_gene: TRBJ2-7
abundance: few
v_gene: TRBV6-1
d_gene: TRBD2
CDR3aa: CASSEGTSGYYEQYF
CDR3nt: TGTGCCAGCAGTGAAGGCACTAGCGGGTACTACGAGCAGTACTTC

j_gene: TRBJ2-7
abundance: many
v_gene: TRBV10-2
d_gene: .
CDR3aa: CASSESVYRTSYEQYF
CDR3nt: TGCGCCAGCAGTGAGTCTGTGTACAGAACCAGCTACGAGCAGTACTTC

j_gene: TRBJ2-7
abundance: many
v_gene: TRBV20-1
d_gene: .
CDR3aa: CSAILLYEQYF
CDR3nt: TGCAGTGCTATTCTCCTTTACGAGCAGTACTTC

j_gene: TRBJ2-2
abundance: .
v_gene: TRBV7-3
d_gene: .
CDR3aa: CASSLVSGTNTGELFF
CDR3nt: TGTGCCAGCAGCTTGGTATCTGGAACGAACACCGGGGAGCTGTTTTTT

j_gene: TRBJ2-1
abundance: few
v_gene: TRBV5-6
d_gene: .
CDR3aa: CASSLPGRYSYNEQFF
CDR3nt: TGTGCCAGCAGCCTTCCAGGGAGATACTCCTACAATGAGCAGTTCTTC

j_gene: TRBJ2-1
abundance: many
v_gene: TRBV20-1
d_gene: .
CDR3aa: CSAEGAHSYNEQFF
CDR3nt: TGCAGTGCTGAAGGGGCACACTCCTACAATGAGCAGTTCTTC

j_gene: TRBJ1-1
abundance: many
v_gene: TRBV20-1
d_gene: TRBD1
CDR3aa: CSARAQGGMNTEAFF
CDR3nt: TGCAGTGCTAGAGCACAGGGGGGGATGAACACTGAAGCTTTCTTT

j_gene: TRBJ2-5
abundance: many
v_gene: TRBV20-1
d_gene: .
CDR3aa: CSAPVVQETQYF
CDR3nt: TGCAGTGCGCCCGTTGTCCAAGAGACCCAGTACTTC

j_gene: TRBJ2-3
abundance: few
v_gene: TRBV5-5
d_gene: TRBD1
CDR3aa: CASSLEDRGLDTQYF
CDR3nt: TGTGCCAGCAGCCTCGAAGACAGGGGGTTAGATACGCAGTATTTT

j_gene: TRBJ2-7
abundance: .
v_gene: TRBV20-1
d_gene: TRBD2
CDR3aa: CSARDPAGVPSQYF
CDR3nt: TGCAGTGCTAGAGACCCAGCGGGAGTCCCATCGCAGTACTTC

j_gene: TRBJ1-3
abundance: many
v_gene: TRBV20-1
d_gene: .
CDR3aa: CSAPTARGNTIYF
CDR3nt: TGCAGTGCTCCGACAGCGCGTGGAAACACCATATATTTT

j_gene: TRBJ2-3
abundance: many
v_gene: TRBV12-3/TRBV12-4
d_gene: TRBD2
CDR3aa: CASSPIAGDTQYF
CDR3nt: TGTGCCAGCAGCCCGATAGCGGGAGATACGCAGTATTTT

j_gene: TRBJ2-3
abundance: .
v_gene: TRBV5-1
d_gene: TRBD2
CDR3aa: CASGETGTRNPDTQYF
CDR3nt: TGCGCCAGCGGGGAGACCGGGACTAGGAATCCAGATACGCAGTATTTT

j_gene: TRBJ1-3
abundance: .
v_gene: TRBV11-2
d_gene: TRBD1
CDR3aa: CASSPPLRQGRNTIYF
CDR3nt: TGTGCCAGCAGCCCTCCACTTCGACAGGGGAGAAACACCATATATTTT

j_gene: TRBJ2-1
abundance: .
v_gene: TRBV29-1
d_gene: TRBD2
CDR3aa: CSVGSPAGGPTHEQFF
CDR3nt: TGCAGCGTTGGTAGCCCAGCGGGAGGGCCTACCCATGAGCAGTTCTTC

j_gene: TRBJ2-1
abundance: many
v_gene: TRBV29-1
d_gene: .
CDR3aa: CSVESGAILYNEQFF
CDR3nt: TGCAGCGTTGAGTCGGGAGCTATCCTCTACAATGAGCAGTTCTTC

j_gene: TRBJ1-3
abundance: .
v_gene: TRBV7-9
d_gene: .
CDR3aa: CASSPSGGSNTIYF
CDR3nt: TGTGCCAGCAGCCCGAGCGGGGGGTCGAACACCATATATTTT

j_gene: TRBJ2-3
abundance: many
v_gene: TRBV12-3/TRBV12-4
d_gene: TRBD2
CDR3aa: CASSGTSEITDTQYF
CDR3nt: TGTGCCAGCAGCGGGACTAGCGAGATCACAGATACGCAGTATTTT

j_gene: TRBJ2-7
abundance: few
v_gene: TRBV6-5
d_gene: TRBD1
CDR3aa: CASSNKGQYYEQYF
CDR3nt: TGTGCCAGCAGTAACAAGGGACAGTACTACGAGCAGTACTTC

j_gene: TRBJ2-7
abundance: few
v_gene: TRBV5-5
d_gene: .
CDR3aa: CASSFFAESYEQYF
CDR3nt: TGTGCCAGCAGCTTCTTCGCGGAATCCTACGAGCAGTACTTC

j_gene: TRBJ2-7
abundance: many
v_gene: TRBV20-1
d_gene: .
CDR3aa: CSASPTAMEQYF
CDR3nt: TGCAGTGCTAGCCCCACGGCCATGGAGCAGTACTTC

j_gene: TRBJ2-2
abundance: .
v_gene: TRBV12-3/TRBV12-4
d_gene: .
CDR3aa: CASSTWVGTNTGELFF
CDR3nt: TGTGCCAGCAGTACATGGGTAGGCACAAACACCGGGGAGCTGTTTTTT

j_gene: TRBJ2-7
abundance: few
v_gene: TRBV5-1
d_gene: .
CDR3aa: CASRGGGNYEQYF
CDR3nt: TGCGCCAGCAGGGGAGGGGGGAACTACGAGCAGTACTTC

j_gene: TRBJ2-7
abundance: many
v_gene: TRBV27
d_gene: .
CDR3aa: CASSKSGLAIPYEQYF
CDR3nt: TGTGCCAGCAGTAAGTCTGGGCTAGCGATTCCCTACGAGCAGTACTTC

j_gene: TRBJ2-2
abundance: many
v_gene: TRBV29-1
d_gene: .
CDR3aa: CSVVGVLGSGELFF
CDR3nt: TGCAGCGTTGTCGGGGTGCTTGGGTCCGGGGAGCTGTTTTTT

j_gene: TRBJ1-1
abundance: many
v_gene: TRBV12-3/TRBV12-4
d_gene: TRBD1
CDR3aa: CASGETGRGTEAFF
CDR3nt: TGTGCCAGCGGAGAGACAGGGAGGGGCACTGAAGCTTTCTTT

j_gene: TRBJ2-3
abundance: few
v_gene: TRBV5-1
d_gene: TRBD2
CDR3aa: CASSGGLAGATDTQYF
CDR3nt: TGCGCCAGCAGCGGCGGACTAGCGGGAGCTACAGATACGCAGTATTTT